This T cell receptor (beta chain) derives from a study of blood T cells in healthy people across ages. Investigators took about 9.4 milliliters of peripheral blood from every donor. A second PCR, run for roughly 7 to 11 cycles, used a sample-barcoded 5' primer plus a J-beta primer mix. TCRdb used MiXCR to reprocess the 5' RACE reads, holding one entry per CDR3 protein. The table includes around 1,000,000 distinct CDR3 sequences, 20% to 25% detected once. Deletions cut 3 bases from V and 5 bases from J, with 13 bases between. CDR3 length: 14 residues. Germline V gene lookup returns CDR1 SGHTA and CDR2 FQGNSA. This clonotype showed up just a few times. A further study also used this sample, focusing on T cells of mothers and their children. That work contributes: Nobody spotted any persistent microchimeric T cell clones.

This receptor was taken from a girl aged 2-10 years in good health. The chain is built from TRBV7-2 and TRBJ2-5; D possibly corresponds to TRBD2 (5 bases). The specimen was blood. DNA of the CDR3: TGTGCCAGCAGCTTTTTTACTAGAAGTGAGACCCAGTACTTC. Protein: CASSFFTRSETQYF.